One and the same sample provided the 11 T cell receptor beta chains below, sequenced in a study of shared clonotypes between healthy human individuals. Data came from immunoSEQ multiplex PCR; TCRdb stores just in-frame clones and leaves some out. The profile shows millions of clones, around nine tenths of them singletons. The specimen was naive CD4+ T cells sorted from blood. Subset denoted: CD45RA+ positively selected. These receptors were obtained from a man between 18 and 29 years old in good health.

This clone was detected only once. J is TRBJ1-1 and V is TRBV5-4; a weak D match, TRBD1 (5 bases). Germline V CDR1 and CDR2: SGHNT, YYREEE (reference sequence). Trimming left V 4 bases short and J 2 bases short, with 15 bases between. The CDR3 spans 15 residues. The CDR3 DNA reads TGTGCCAGCAGCGCGACCGGGACGGCCAACACTGAAGCTTTCTTT. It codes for CASSATGTANTEAFF.

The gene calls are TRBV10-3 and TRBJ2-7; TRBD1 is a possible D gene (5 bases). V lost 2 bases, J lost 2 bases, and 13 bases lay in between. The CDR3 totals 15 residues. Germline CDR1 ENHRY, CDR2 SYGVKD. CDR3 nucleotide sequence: TGTGCCATCAGTGAGGGGCAGGGCCTAACCTACGAGCAGTACTTC. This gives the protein CAISEGQGLTYEQYF.

This CDR3 reads CASSMWTATDTQYF. CDR3 nucleotide sequence: TGTGCCAGTAGTATGTGGACTGCCACAGATACGCAGTATTTT. This chain connects TRBV19 to TRBJ2-3, with D perhaps matching TRBD2 (5 bases). This CDR3 has 14 amino acids. Trimming stripped 3 bases from V and 2 bases from J, with 9 bases between. Germline V CDR1 and CDR2: LNHDA, SQIVND (reference sequence).

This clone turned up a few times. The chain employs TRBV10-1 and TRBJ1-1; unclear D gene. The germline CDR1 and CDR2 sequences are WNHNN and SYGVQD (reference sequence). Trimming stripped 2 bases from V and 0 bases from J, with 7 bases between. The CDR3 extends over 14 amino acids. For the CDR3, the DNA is TGCGCCAGCAGTGAGGCGACAATGAACACTGAAGCTTTCTTT. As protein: CASSEATMNTEAFF.

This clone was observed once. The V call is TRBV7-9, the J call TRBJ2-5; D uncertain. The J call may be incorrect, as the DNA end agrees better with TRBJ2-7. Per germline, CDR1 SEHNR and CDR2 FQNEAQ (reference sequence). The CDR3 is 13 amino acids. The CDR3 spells CASSFLLSYEQYF. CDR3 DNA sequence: TGTGCCAGCAGCTTCCTTCTCTCCTACGAGCAGTACTTC.

CDR3: CASSLEVLGGSSEKLFF. CDR3 DNA sequence: TGTGCCAGCAGCTTAGAAGTTCTGGGGGGTAGTAGTGAAAAACTGTTTTTT. V gene TRBV7-8 combines with J gene TRBJ1-4; a weak D match, TRBD1 (5 bases). The CDR3 has 17 amino acids. Trimming took 1 base from V and 7 from J, leaving 19 bases between them. CDR1 is SGHVS and CDR2 is FQNEAQ in the germline V gene. Full variable domain (outside the CDR3, taken from reference TRBV7-8 and TRBJ1-4): GAGVSQSPRYKVAKRGQDVALRCDPISGHVSLFWYQQALGQGPEFLTYFQNEAQLDKSGLPSDRFFAERPEGSVSTLKIQRTQQEDSAVYLCASSLEVLGGSSEKLFFGSGTQLSVL.

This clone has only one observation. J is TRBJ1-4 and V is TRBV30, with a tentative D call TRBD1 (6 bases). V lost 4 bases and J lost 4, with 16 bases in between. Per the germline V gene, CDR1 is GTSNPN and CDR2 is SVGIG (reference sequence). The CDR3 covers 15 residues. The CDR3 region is CAWNPSGAVNEKLFF. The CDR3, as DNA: TGTGCCTGGAACCCTTCGGGGGCCGTTAATGAAAAACTGTTTTTT.

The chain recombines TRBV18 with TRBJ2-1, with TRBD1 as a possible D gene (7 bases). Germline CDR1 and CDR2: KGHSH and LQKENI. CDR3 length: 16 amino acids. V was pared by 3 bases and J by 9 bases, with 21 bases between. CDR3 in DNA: TGTGCCAGCTCACCGCGTGGAGGAGGGGGCCTCGGTGAGCAGTTCTTC. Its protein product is CASSPRGGGGLGEQFF.

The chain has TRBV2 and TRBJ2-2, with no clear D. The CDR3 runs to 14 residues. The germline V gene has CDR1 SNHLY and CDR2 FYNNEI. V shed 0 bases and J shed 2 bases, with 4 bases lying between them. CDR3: CASSEAENTGELFF. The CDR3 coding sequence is TGTGCCAGCAGTGAAGCTGAAAACACCGGGGAGCTGTTTTTT.

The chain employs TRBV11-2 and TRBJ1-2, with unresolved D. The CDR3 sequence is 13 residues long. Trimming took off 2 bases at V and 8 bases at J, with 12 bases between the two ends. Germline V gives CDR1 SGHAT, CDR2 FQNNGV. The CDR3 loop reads CASSLTEFTGYTF. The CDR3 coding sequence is TGTGCCAGCAGCTTAACCGAATTCACAGGCTACACCTTC.

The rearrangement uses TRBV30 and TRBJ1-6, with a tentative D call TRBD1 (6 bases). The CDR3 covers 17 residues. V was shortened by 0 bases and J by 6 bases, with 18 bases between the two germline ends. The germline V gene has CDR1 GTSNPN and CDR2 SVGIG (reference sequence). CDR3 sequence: CAWSVTPAWTVNSPLHF. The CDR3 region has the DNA TGTGCCTGGAGTGTGACCCCAGCGTGGACAGTTAATTCACCCCTCCACTTT.